This TCR beta chain appears in the sequencing data of a study of blood T cell repertoires in COVID-19. Study background: The United States, Italy and Spain provided the acute and convalescent COVID-19 samples. Sample material is recorded as cDNA or gDNA derived from T cells, B-cell-depleted T cells, or PBMCs.

In the original processing: For nucleated cells, counts were estimated from reference gene primer amplification. Assay used: immunoSEQ multiplex PCR; TCRdb lists only in-frame clones, some missing. The DNA gave D and trimming, while V, J and clone size come from that table. The profile shows approximately 130,000 clones, around 81% of them singletons. This sequence originates from a woman in her sixties or seventies with active or convalescent COVID-19. The sequencing sample was made of peripheral blood.

The CDR3, as DNA: TGTGCCAGCAGGGTGGGACTATCTTACAATGAGCAGTTCTTC. Translating it yields CASRVGLSYNEQFF. The rearrangement uses TRBV6-5 and TRBJ2-1; 7 positions agree with TRBD2. Trimming at V came to 6 bases and at J to 4 bases, leaving 6 bases not matched to a gene. CDR1 and CDR2 from the germline V gene are MNHEY and SVGAGI. The CDR3 runs 14 residues.